In this sample, the clone carrying this T cell receptor (beta chain) turned up a few times. The antigen is undetermined. This sample stems from a study of T cell responses to AZD1222 COVID-19 vaccine. Generated by immunoSEQ multiplex PCR, the TCRdb table keeps only in-frame clones and is missing some. This sample has about 160,000 clones, with roughly 90% found just once. Study results and caveats: Close to half of all spike-specific TCRs reportedly target regions of the variants that are unmutated.

Germline-derived CDR1 and CDR2 are SGHAT and FQNNGV. Trimming removed 0 bases at V and 3 bases at J, with 11 bases between. The length of the CDR3 is 15 residues. The chain uses TRBV11-2 and TRBJ1-1; TRBD1 is a possible D gene (6 bases). The source of this sequence is an adult in good health. The sequencing here drew on peripheral blood, taken on day 0 of AZD1222 vaccination. The CDR3 loop is CASSLEGGLYTEAFF. As DNA, the CDR3 is TGTGCCAGCAGCTTAGAAGGGGGTCTATACACTGAAGCTTTCTTT.